Presented here are 18 T cell receptor beta chains from one specimen sequenced in a study of blood T cell repertoires in COVID-19. Repertoires were generated with immunoSEQ multiplex PCR, while TCRdb's copy carries only in-frame clones and drops some. The sample records 150,000 to 200,000 clones, roughly 84% being singletons. Sequencing was done on a sample of PBMCs or T cells enriched from blood (not recorded which). Source of these receptors: a man aged 55 to 69 who had recovered from COVID-19.

The chain is built from TRBV3-1 (or the pseudogene TRBV3-2) and TRBJ1-5; D is unresolved. V was cut by 1 base and J by 11 bases, with 12 bases left in between. The germline V gene encodes CDR1 LGHDT and CDR2 YNNKEL (reference sequence). The CDR3 contains 13 residues. CDR3: CASSQGRQASQHF. The CDR3 nucleotides are TGTGCCAGCAGCCAAGGCCGGCAGGCATCCCAGCATTTT.

This chain connects TRBV24-1 to TRBJ2-5; maybe TRBD1 (5 bases). Germline CDR1 and CDR2: KGHDR and SFDVKD. The CDR3 is 15 amino acids. The ends were cut back, 4 bases at V and 4 bases at J, with 15 bases in the middle. CDR3 nucleotide sequence: TGTGCCACCAGTGAAGGGTCAGGGTGGGGAGAGACCCAGTACTTC. It is translated as CATSEGSGWGETQYF.

V gene TRBV27 combines with J gene TRBJ2-1, with 10 bases lining up with TRBD2. V was pared by 2 bases and J by 7 bases, with 11 bases of the junction left unmatched. Germline CDR1 and CDR2: MNHEY and SMNVEV (reference sequence). This CDR3 contains 17 residues. CDR3 bases: TGTGCCAGCAGTTTAGGGGGTGCGGGACTAGCGCAGAATGAGCAGTTCTTC. This sequence encodes CASSLGGAGLAQNEQFF.

This sequence joins TRBV6-5 and TRBJ2-1; a possible D gene is TRBD2 (6 bases). Germline CDR1 reads MNHEY; CDR2 reads SVGAGI. The CDR3 is 15 amino acids. V was clipped by 2 bases and J by 8 bases, with 16 bases between them. CDR3 protein: CASSYAGLGLDEQFF. CDR3 DNA: TGTGCCAGCAGTTACGCGGGATTGGGTCTTGATGAGCAGTTCTTC.

This chain joins TRBV10-3 and TRBJ1-1, with D tentatively TRBD1 (6 bases). The CDR3 contains 14 residues. The V end was cut by 2 bases, the J end by 5 bases, with 12 bases between. Germline CDR1 reads ENHRY; CDR2 reads SYGVKD. The CDR3 loop is CAISERAQGTEAFF. CDR3 sequence (DNA): TGTGCCATCAGTGAGAGGGCACAGGGAACTGAAGCTTTCTTT.

The chain uses TRBV6-4 and TRBJ2-2; 10 bases agree with TRBD1. The CDR3 consists of 14 residues. The germline V gene encodes CDR1 MRHNA and CDR2 SNTAGT. V was pared by 4 bases and J by 7 bases, with 3 bases of the junction left unmatched. The CDR3 nucleotides read TGTGCCAGCAGTGCCGGACAGGGGGTCGGGGAGCTGTTTTTT. Translation: CASSAGQGVGELFF.

The J gene is TRBJ2-4, the V gene TRBV9; 12 bases align to TRBD2. Trimming cost V 3 bases and J 1 base; bases outside gene matches: 2. The germline CDR1 and CDR2 sequences are SGDLS and YYNGEE. This CDR3 is built from 16 residues. CDR3 nucleotide sequence: TGTGCCAGCAGCGCTAGCGGGGGGGCGGCCAAAAACATTCAGTACTTC. This codes for CASSASGGAAKNIQYF.

This chain uses TRBV9 with TRBJ2-7; no clear D gene. Trimming shortened V by 4 bases and J by 3 bases, and 11 bases separated the two germline ends. The CDR3 has 13 amino acids. Germline-derived CDR1 and CDR2 are SGDLS and YYNGEE. CDR3 bases: TGTGCCAGCAGCCCGGAATCAGGCTACGAGCAGTACTTC. This translates into CASSPESGYEQYF.

This clone was observed a handful of times. The V gene is TRBV29-1, the J gene TRBJ2-2, with D maybe TRBD1 (7 bases). V was pared by 6 bases and J by 7 bases, with 21 bases between. Germline V gives CDR1 SQVTM, CDR2 ANQGSEA. The CDR3 spans 15 residues. CDR3 coding DNA: TGCAGCGTCGCCTTGGCAGGGGGAGGCGACGGGGAGCTGTTTTTT. Its protein is CSVALAGGGDGELFF.

The chain joins TRBV27 to TRBJ2-4, with D perhaps TRBD2 (6 bases). Germline-derived CDR1 and CDR2 are MNHEY and SMNVEV (reference sequence). CDR3 length equals 16 residues. The ends were cut back, 2 bases at V and 1 base at J, with 12 bases in the middle. The CDR3, as DNA: TGTGCCAGCAGTTTACGGGGGACTGGGGCCAAAAACATTCAGTACTTC. Protein: CASSLRGTGAKNIQYF.

This chain connects TRBV3-1 (or the pseudogene TRBV3-2) to TRBJ2-5, with 7 bases fitting TRBD2. CDR3 length equals 14 residues. Per germline, CDR1 LGHDT and CDR2 YNNKEL (reference sequence). The junction had 3 bases not matched to a gene; V was cut back by 1 base and J by 4 bases. The CDR3 protein is CASSQVRGTETQYF. The DNA for the CDR3 is TGTGCCAGCAGCCAAGTGCGGGGGACAGAGACCCAGTACTTC.

The rearrangement uses TRBV6-5 and TRBJ2-2; TRBD1 might be the D (6 bases). The CDR3 is made up of 15 amino acids. Trimming removed 6 bases at V and 6 bases at J, with 17 bases between. Germline loops: CDR1 MNHEY, CDR2 SVGAGI. The CDR3 loop is CASRRTPQGPGELFF. The CDR3 bases are TGTGCCAGCAGGCGAACCCCCCAGGGGCCCGGGGAGCTGTTTTTT.

The chain couples TRBV15 to TRBJ2-1; possible D gene TRBD2, 5 bases. CDR1 is LNHNV, CDR2 YYDKDF, per germline (reference sequence). This CDR3 contains 16 residues. The V end was cut by 1 base, the J end by 0 bases, with 10 bases between. The CDR3 nucleotides read TGTGCCACCAGCAGAGGGCTAGGGAGCTCCTACAATGAGCAGTTCTTC. Translation: CATSRGLGSSYNEQFF.

CDR3 protein: CASSSYRGLELAVNNEQFF. DNA for the CDR3: TGTGCCAGCAGTTCCTACAGGGGGCTGGAACTAGCGGTGAACAATGAGCAGTTCTTC. The chain has TRBV27 and TRBJ2-1; perhaps TRBD1 as D (9 bases). The CDR3 runs to 19 residues. In germline, CDR1 is MNHEY, CDR2 SMNVEV (reference sequence). Trimming shortened V by 4 bases and J by 5 bases, and 27 bases separated the two germline ends.

V gene TRBV5-1 combines with J gene TRBJ2-3; the match to TRBD1 covers 8 bases. The CDR3 has 15 residues. V lost 5 bases to trimming and J lost 5 bases; unmatched junction nucleotides: 10. CDR1 is SGHRS and CDR2 is YFSETQ in the germline V gene. The DNA for the CDR3 is TGCGCCAGCAGAACCTCAGGGGGCGCGGTAGATACGCAGTATTTT. Its protein is CASRTSGGAVDTQYF.

The chain combines TRBV30 with TRBJ1-3, with D maybe TRBD1 (5 bases). V was cut by 0 bases and J by 0 bases, with 12 bases left in between. CDR1 is GTSNPN and CDR2 is SVGIG in the germline V gene (reference sequence). The CDR3 loop spans 16 amino acids. The CDR3: CAWSVGGSHSGNTIYF. The CDR3, as DNA: TGTGCCTGGAGTGTGGGGGGGAGTCACTCTGGAAACACCATATATTTT.

The rearrangement links TRBV28 to TRBJ1-3, with a weak D call TRBD1 (6 bases). The V and J ends lost 10 bases and 4 bases respectively, with 17 bases between them. The germline V gene has CDR1 MDHEN and CDR2 SYDVKM. The CDR3 length is 14 residues. DNA of the CDR3: TGTGCCATATATGGGGGGGCGCGAGGAAACACCATATATTTT. Its protein product is CAIYGGARGNTIYF. The whole variable domain, remainder taken from reference TRBV28 and TRBJ1-3, is DVKVTQSSRYLVKRTGEKVFLECVQDMDHENMFWYRQDPGLGLRLIYFSYDVKMKEKGDIPEGYSVSREKKERFSLILESASTNQTSMYLCAIYGGARGNTIYFGEGSWLTVV.

The genes are TRBV28 and TRBJ2-1; TRBD1 is a possible D gene (7 bases). There are 16 residues in the CDR3. Germline-derived CDR1 and CDR2 are MDHEN and SYDVKM. With 7 bases removed from V and 11 bases from J, the gap between germline ends came to 27 bases. The CDR3 loop is CASTKTTETGRKKQFF. DNA for the CDR3: TGTGCCAGCACCAAAACCACCGAGACAGGGAGGAAGAAGCAGTTCTTC.